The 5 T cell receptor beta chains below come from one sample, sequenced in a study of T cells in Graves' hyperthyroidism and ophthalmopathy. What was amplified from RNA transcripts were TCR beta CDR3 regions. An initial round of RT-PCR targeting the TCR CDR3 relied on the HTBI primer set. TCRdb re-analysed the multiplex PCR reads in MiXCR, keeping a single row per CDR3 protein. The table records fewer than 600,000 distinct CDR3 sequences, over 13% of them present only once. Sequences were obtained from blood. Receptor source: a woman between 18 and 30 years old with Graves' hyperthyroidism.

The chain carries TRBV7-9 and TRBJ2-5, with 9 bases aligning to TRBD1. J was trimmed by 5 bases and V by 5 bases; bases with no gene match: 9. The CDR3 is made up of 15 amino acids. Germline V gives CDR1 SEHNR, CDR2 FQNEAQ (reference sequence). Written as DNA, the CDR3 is TGTGCCAGCAGCCACGGGACAGGGCCCCCGGAGACCCAGTACTTC. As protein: CASSHGTGPPETQYF.

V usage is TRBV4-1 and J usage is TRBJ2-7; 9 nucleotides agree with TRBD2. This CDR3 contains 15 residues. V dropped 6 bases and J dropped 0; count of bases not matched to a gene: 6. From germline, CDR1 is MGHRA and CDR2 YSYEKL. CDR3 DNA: TGCGCCAGCAGTCAGACTAGCGGTTACTCCTACGAGCAGTACTTC. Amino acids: CASSQTSGYSYEQYF.

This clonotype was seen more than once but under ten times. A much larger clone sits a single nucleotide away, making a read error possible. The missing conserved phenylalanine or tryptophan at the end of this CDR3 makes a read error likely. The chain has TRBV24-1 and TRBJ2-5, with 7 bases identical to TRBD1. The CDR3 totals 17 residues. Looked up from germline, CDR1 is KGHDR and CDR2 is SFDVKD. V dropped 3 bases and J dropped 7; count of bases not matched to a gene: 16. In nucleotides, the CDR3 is TGTGCCACCAGTGATCCCCGACAGGGCAGGCCCGGAGGGACCCAGTACCTC. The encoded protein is CATSDPRQGRPGGTQYL.

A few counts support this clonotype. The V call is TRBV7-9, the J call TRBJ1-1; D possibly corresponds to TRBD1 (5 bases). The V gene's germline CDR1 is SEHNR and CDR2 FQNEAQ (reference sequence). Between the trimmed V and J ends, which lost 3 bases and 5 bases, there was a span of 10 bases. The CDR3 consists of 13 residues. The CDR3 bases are TGTGCCAGCAGCTTCCGGCGGGGGACTGAAGCTTTCTTT. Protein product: CASSFRRGTEAFF.

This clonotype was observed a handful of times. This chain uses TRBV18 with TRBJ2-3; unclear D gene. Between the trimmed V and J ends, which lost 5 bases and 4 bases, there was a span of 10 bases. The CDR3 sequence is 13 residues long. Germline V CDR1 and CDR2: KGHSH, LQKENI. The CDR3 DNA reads TGTGCCAGCTCATCGTCGGCGGCAGATACGCAGTATTTT. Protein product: CASSSSAADTQYF. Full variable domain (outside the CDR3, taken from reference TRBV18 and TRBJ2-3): NAGVMQNPRHLVRRRGQEARLRCSPMKGHSHVYWYRQLPEEGLKFMVYLQKENIIDESGMPKERFSAEFPKEGPSILRIQQVVRGDSAAYFCASSSSAADTQYFGPGTRLTVL.